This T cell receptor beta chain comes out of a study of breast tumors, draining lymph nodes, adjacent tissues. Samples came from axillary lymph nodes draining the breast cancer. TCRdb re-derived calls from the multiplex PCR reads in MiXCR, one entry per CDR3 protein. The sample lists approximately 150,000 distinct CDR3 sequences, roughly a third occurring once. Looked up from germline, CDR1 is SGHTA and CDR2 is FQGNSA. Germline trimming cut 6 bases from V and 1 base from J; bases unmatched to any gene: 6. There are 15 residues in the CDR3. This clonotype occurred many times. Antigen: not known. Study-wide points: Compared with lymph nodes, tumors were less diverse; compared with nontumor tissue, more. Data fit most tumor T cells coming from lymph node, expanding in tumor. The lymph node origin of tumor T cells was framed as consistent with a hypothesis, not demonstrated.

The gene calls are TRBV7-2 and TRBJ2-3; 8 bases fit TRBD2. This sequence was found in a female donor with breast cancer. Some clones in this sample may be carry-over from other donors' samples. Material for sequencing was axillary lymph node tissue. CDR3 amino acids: CASRSSGYRTDTQYF. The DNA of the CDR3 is TGTGCCAGCAGGTCTAGCGGGTATCGCACAGATACGCAGTATTTT.